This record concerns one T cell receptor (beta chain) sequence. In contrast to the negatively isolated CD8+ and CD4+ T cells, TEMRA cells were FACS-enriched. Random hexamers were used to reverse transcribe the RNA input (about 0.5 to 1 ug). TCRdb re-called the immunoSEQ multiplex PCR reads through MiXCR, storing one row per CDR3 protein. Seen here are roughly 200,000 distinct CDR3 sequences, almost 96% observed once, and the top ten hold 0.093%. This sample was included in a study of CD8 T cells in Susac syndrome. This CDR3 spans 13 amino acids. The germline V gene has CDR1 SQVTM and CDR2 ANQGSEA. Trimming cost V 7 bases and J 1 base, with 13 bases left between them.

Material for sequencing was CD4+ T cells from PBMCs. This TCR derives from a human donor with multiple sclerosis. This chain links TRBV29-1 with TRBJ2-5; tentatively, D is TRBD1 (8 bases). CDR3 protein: CSAGGTGQETQYF. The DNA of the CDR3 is TGCAGCGCCGGGGGGACAGGCCAAGAGACCCAGTACTTC. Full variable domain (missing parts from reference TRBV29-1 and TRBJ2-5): SAVISQKPSRDICQRGTSLTIQCQVDSQVTMMFWYRQQPGQSLTLIATANQGSEATYESGFVIDKFPISRPNLTFSTLTVSNMSPEDSSIYLCSAGGTGQETQYFGPGTRLLVL.